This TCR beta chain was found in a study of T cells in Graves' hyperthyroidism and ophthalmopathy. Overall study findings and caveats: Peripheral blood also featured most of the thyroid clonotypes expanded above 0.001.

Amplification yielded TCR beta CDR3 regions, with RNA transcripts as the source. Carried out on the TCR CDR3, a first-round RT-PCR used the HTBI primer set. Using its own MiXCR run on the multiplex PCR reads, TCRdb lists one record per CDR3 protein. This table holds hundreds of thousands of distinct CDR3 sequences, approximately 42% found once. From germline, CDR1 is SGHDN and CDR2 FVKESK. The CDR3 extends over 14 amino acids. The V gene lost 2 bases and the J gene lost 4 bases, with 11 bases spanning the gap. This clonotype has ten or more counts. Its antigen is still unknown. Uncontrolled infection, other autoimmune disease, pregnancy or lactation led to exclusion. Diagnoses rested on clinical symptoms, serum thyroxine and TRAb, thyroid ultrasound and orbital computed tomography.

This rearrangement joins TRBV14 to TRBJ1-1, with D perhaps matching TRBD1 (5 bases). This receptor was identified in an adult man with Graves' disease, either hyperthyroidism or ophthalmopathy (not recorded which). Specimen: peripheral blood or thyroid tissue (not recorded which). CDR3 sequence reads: CASSQLSRVTEAFF. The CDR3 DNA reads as TGTGCCAGCAGCCAACTCAGCAGGGTCACTGAAGCTTTCTTT.